The next 26 T cell receptor beta chains were all read from a single sample in a study of blood T cells in healthy people across ages. Using a J-beta primer mix together with a sample-barcoded 5' primer, a second PCR was run for roughly 6 to 12 cycles. TCRdb analysed the 5' RACE reads with MiXCR anew, one entry per CDR3 protein. The sample records 1.8 million or so distinct CDR3 sequences, more than 35% being singletons. Sequenced material: blood. All receptors come from a human donor in good health.

This clonotype was recorded a few times. V gene TRBV29-1 combines with J gene TRBJ2-1; the match to TRBD2 covers 12 bases. The ends lost 1 base at V and 5 bases at J; junction bases unmatched: 9. The length of the CDR3 is 17 residues. Germline V lookup: CDR1 SQVTM, CDR2 ANQGSEA. As DNA, the CDR3 is TGCAGCGTTGAAGGCCTAGCGGGGGGGCCCCTCCACAATGAGCAGTTCTTC. It translates to CSVEGLAGGPLHNEQFF.

This clonotype occurred many times. The chain couples TRBV14 to TRBJ2-3; D unresolved. The germline V gene encodes CDR1 SGHDN and CDR2 FVKESK. The CDR3 runs 11 residues. The V and J ends lost 1 base and 10 bases respectively, with 6 bases between them. CDR3 residues: CASSQGSAQYF. In DNA, the CDR3 is TGTGCCAGCAGCCAAGGTTCGGCGCAGTATTTT. The full variable domain, with the rest looked up from reference TRBV14 and TRBJ2-3, is EAGVTQFPSHSVIEKGQTVTLRCDPISGHDNLYWYRRVMGKEIKFLLHFVKESKQDESGMPNNRFLAERTGGTYSTLKVQPAELEDSGVYFCASSQGSAQYFGPGTRLTVL.

J is TRBJ2-7 and V is TRBV7-3; D not certain. Trimming removed 5 bases at V and 5 bases at J, with 16 bases between. CDR3 length: 14 amino acids. Looked up from germline, CDR1 is SGHTA and CDR2 is FQGTGA. Here the CDR3 reads CASSGIGRRDEQYF. The CDR3 DNA is TGTGCCAGCAGCGGAATAGGGCGAAGAGACGAGCAGTACTTC.

Ten or more counts support this clonotype. The V gene is TRBV6-1, the J gene TRBJ1-4; the D is unclear. CDR3 length equals 15 residues. Per germline, CDR1 MNHNS and CDR2 SASEGT. V was trimmed by 6 bases and J by 0 bases, leaving 11 bases between them. DNA for the CDR3: TGTGCCAGCAGCCCCGGACCTGCAACTAATGAAAAACTGTTTTTT. Protein sequence: CASSPGPATNEKLFF.

This clonotype appeared many times. The chain's CDR3 is CASSLGTMSYEQYF. The CDR3 DNA is TGTGCCAGCAGTCTCGGGACGATGAGTTACGAGCAGTACTTC. The chain employs TRBV12-3 or TRBV12-4 and TRBJ2-7; the D call may be TRBD1 or TRBD2 (5 bases each). CDR3 length: 14 residues. V shed 5 bases and J shed 4 bases, with 15 bases lying between them.

This clonotype was seen more than once but under ten times. V usage is TRBV5-1 and J usage is TRBJ2-7; TRBD2 agrees at 8 bases. V shed 0 bases and J 3 bases; nucleotides not matched to a gene: 2. The CDR3 extends over 14 amino acids. CDR1 is SGHRS and CDR2 is YFSETQ in the germline V gene. CDR3 sequence: CASSLGTSNYEQYF. In DNA form, the CDR3 reads TGCGCCAGCAGCTTGGGGACTAGCAACTACGAGCAGTACTTC.

This chain joins TRBV29-1 and TRBJ1-5; TRBD1 might be the D (6 bases). The V gene's germline CDR1 is SQVTM and CDR2 ANQGSEA. This CDR3 spans 13 amino acids. With 5 bases removed from V and 4 bases from J, the gap between germline ends came to 12 bases. The CDR3 loop is CSVLGQINQPQHF. The CDR3, as DNA: TGCAGCGTTTTAGGACAGATTAATCAGCCCCAGCATTTT.

The chain carries TRBV29-1 and TRBJ2-5; either TRBD1 or TRBD2 may fit D (5 bases each). V lost 1 base and J lost 13, with 19 bases in between. CDR3 length equals 13 residues. In germline, CDR1 is SQVTM, CDR2 ANQGSEA. CDR3 DNA sequence: TGCAGCGTTGAAGTACGGGACGAAAGGAGGCGGTACTTC. Protein product: CSVEVRDERRRYF.

The genes are TRBV6-2 or TRBV6-3 and TRBJ2-7; D gene ambiguous. The CDR3 loop spans 13 amino acids. Deletions cut 2 bases from V and 6 bases from J, with 11 bases between. Germline CDR1 MNHEY, CDR2 SVGEGT. The CDR3 DNA sequence: TGTGCCAGCAGTTACCAATTTAGAAGCGAGCAGTACTTC. It specifies CASSYQFRSEQYF.

This clonotype appeared a few times. This rearrangement joins TRBV7-8 to TRBJ2-1; D is perhaps TRBD2 (5 bases). CDR1 is SGHVS and CDR2 is FQNEAQ in the germline V gene. Trimming took off 7 bases at V and 0 bases at J, with 13 bases between the two ends. The CDR3 runs to 15 residues. Here the CDR3 reads CASTLYRDSYNEQFF. In DNA form, the CDR3 reads TGTGCCAGCACCCTATACCGGGACTCCTACAATGAGCAGTTCTTC.

The V and J genes are TRBV7-2 and TRBJ2-3, with 15 bases matching TRBD2. After removal of 3 bases from V and 9 bases from J, the junction contained 7 bases not matched to a gene. Germline loops: CDR1 SGHTA, CDR2 FQGNSA. CDR3 length: 16 amino acids. For the CDR3, the DNA is TGTGCCAGCAGCTTTGGCGTCGGGACTAGCGGGGGGACGCAGTATTTT. Residues: CASSFGVGTSGGTQYF. Together with reference TRBV7-2 and TRBJ2-3, the CDR3 gives the full variable domain: GAGVSQSPSNKVTEKGKDVELRCDPISGHTALYWYRQSLGQGLEFLIYFQGNSAPDKSGLPSDRFSAERTGGSVSTLTIQRTQQEDSAVYLCASSFGVGTSGGTQYFGPGTRLTVL.

CDR3 region: CASSSRDRGLGEQYF. The CDR3 coding sequence is TGTGCCAGCAGCTCCCGGGACAGGGGCCTAGGCGAGCAGTACTTC. J is TRBJ2-5 and V is TRBV7-8; TRBD1 matches at 10 bases. The DNA end favors TRBJ2-7, so the J call may be wrong. From germline, CDR1 is SGHVS and CDR2 FQNEAQ. CDR3 length: 15 amino acids.

The chain links TRBV20-1 to TRBJ1-1; no clear D gene. Germline assignment: CDR1 DFQATT and CDR2 SNEGSKA (reference sequence). This CDR3 is built from 15 residues. Trimming pared 6 bases from V and 0 bases from J, leaving 17 bases between. DNA of the CDR3: TGCAGTGCCAAGGACCTGGAATTCATGAACACTGAAGCTTTCTTT. Translation: CSAKDLEFMNTEAFF.

In this sample, this clonotype turned up a few times. V usage is TRBV24-1 and J usage is TRBJ1-5, with 7 bases fitting TRBD1. CDR1 is KGHDR and CDR2 is SFDVKD in the germline V gene. The CDR3 runs 17 residues. After removal of 3 bases from V and 1 base from J, the junction contained 8 bases not matched to a gene. The CDR3 DNA sequence: TGTGCCACCAGTGATGCAAACAGGGGTATGAGCAATCAGCCCCAGCATTTT. As protein: CATSDANRGMSNQPQHF.

The chain recombines TRBV6-1 with TRBJ2-7; D is possibly TRBD2 (6 bases). V was trimmed by 6 bases and J by 0 bases, leaving 15 bases between them. The germline gives CDR1 MNHNS, CDR2 SASEGT. This CDR3 contains 15 residues. The CDR3 spells CASRSLRGSSYEQYF. As DNA, the CDR3 is TGTGCCAGCAGATCATTGCGGGGCAGCTCCTACGAGCAGTACTTC.

A few counts support this clonotype. The V call is TRBV5-1, the J call TRBJ2-3; perhaps TRBD2 as D (7 bases). The V end was cut by 6 bases, the J end by 4 bases, with 15 bases between. Germline V CDR1 and CDR2: SGHRS, YFSETQ. The CDR3 loop spans 14 amino acids. CDR3 loop: CASTLREGADTQYF. The CDR3 DNA follows: TGCGCCAGCACCCTCAGGGAGGGGGCAGATACGCAGTATTTT.

The chain carries TRBV5-1 and TRBJ2-1; TRBD1 matches at 12 bases. J gave up 0 bases and V 0 bases, and 13 bases lay outside the gene matches. Germline CDR1 is SGHRS and CDR2 is YFSETQ. The CDR3 is 21 residues long. CDR3 residues: CASSLGPGQGALLSSYNEQFF. In nucleotides, the CDR3 is TGCGCCAGCAGCTTGGGTCCGGGACAGGGGGCGTTGCTGAGCTCCTACAATGAGCAGTTCTTC. The entire variable domain, with the rest obtained from reference TRBV5-1 and TRBJ2-1, is as follows: KAGVTQTPRYLIKTRGQQVTLSCSPISGHRSVSWYQQTPGQGLQFLFEYFSETQRNKGNFPGRFSGRQFSNSRSEMNVSTLELGDSALYLCASSLGPGQGALLSSYNEQFFGPGTRLTVL.

The gene calls are TRBV5-6 and TRBJ2-3, with D possibly being TRBD2 (6 bases). CDR3 length equals 16 residues. The V end lost 4 bases, the J end lost 3 bases, and 18 bases lay between the germline ends. Germline lookup yields CDR1 SGHDT and CDR2 YYEEEE. CDR3 bases: TGTGCCAGCAGCCTACAGACCGAAGGGAGGACAGATACGCAGTATTTT. Translation: CASSLQTEGRTDTQYF.

The chain carries TRBV6-5 and TRBJ2-7; 8 positions match TRBD1. There are 14 residues in the CDR3. Germline trimming cut 1 base from V and 4 bases from J; bases unmatched to any gene: 3. The germline gives CDR1 MNHEY, CDR2 SVGAGI. CDR3 sequence: CASSYYGQGYEQYF. The CDR3 DNA is TGTGCCAGCAGTTACTATGGACAGGGTTACGAGCAGTACTTC.

This clonotype was observed a few times. The chain links TRBV29-1 to TRBJ1-2, with 8 positions matching TRBD1. The junction had 7 bases not matched to a gene; V was cut back by 1 base and J by 3 bases. This CDR3 has 15 amino acids. Germline V CDR1 and CDR2: SQVTM, ANQGSEA. CDR3 residues: CSVEATGTGYYGYTF. The CDR3 coding sequence is TGCAGCGTTGAAGCAACCGGGACAGGCTACTATGGCTACACCTTC.

The chain uses TRBV6-5 and TRBJ1-2; TRBD1 aligns across 8 bases. V lost 5 bases, J lost 0 bases, and 8 bases stayed unmatched. Looked up from germline, CDR1 is MNHEY and CDR2 is SVGAGI. The CDR3 sequence is 16 residues long. The CDR3 loop reads CASSRRDRRTNYGYTF. DNA for the CDR3: TGTGCCAGCAGTCGCCGGGACAGGCGTACTAACTATGGCTACACCTTC.

This clonotype was seen many times. This rearrangement joins TRBV7-6 to TRBJ2-6; 7 bases align to TRBD1. Looked up from germline, CDR1 is SGHVS and CDR2 is FNYEAQ. The V gene end was trimmed by 1 base and the J gene end by 4 bases; junction bases not matched to a gene: 13. The CDR3 loop spans 19 amino acids. The CDR3 loop reads CASSLGQGRWSEGANVLTF. CDR3 sequence (DNA): TGTGCCAGCAGCTTAGGACAGGGTCGATGGAGCGAGGGGGCCAACGTCCTGACTTTC. Complete variable domain (other parts from reference TRBV7-6 and TRBJ2-6): GAGVSQSPRYKVTKRGQDVALRCDPISGHVSLYWYRQALGQGPEFLTYFNYEAQQDKSGLPNDRFSAERPEGSISTLTIQRTEQRDSAMYRCASSLGQGRWSEGANVLTFGAGSRLTVL.

The sample holds a few counts of this clonotype. This rearrangement joins TRBV2 to TRBJ2-3; D is unclear. This CDR3 has 18 residues. Germline loops: CDR1 SNHLY, CDR2 FYNNEI. With 6 bases removed from V and 2 bases from J, the gap between germline ends came to 24 bases. As DNA, the CDR3 is TGTGCCAGCAGCGCATCACTGCTATCGACGGGTAACACAGATACGCAGTATTTT. Its translation is CASSASLLSTGNTDTQYF. The whole variable domain, filled in from reference TRBV2 and TRBJ2-3, reads EPEVTQTPSHQVTQMGQEVILRCVPISNHLYFYWYRQILGQKVEFLVSFYNNEISEKSEIFDDQFSVERPDGSNFTLKIRSTKLEDSAMYFCASSASLLSTGNTDTQYFGPGTRLTVL.

V gene TRBV2 combines with J gene TRBJ1-5; 8 nucleotides align to TRBD1. The CDR3 runs to 14 residues. Per germline, CDR1 SNHLY and CDR2 FYNNEI. V dropped 4 bases and J dropped 6; count of bases not matched to a gene: 5. The CDR3 loop is CASSAPTGVQPQHF. The CDR3 coding sequence is TGTGCCAGCAGTGCCCCGACAGGGGTTCAGCCCCAGCATTTT.

V and J are TRBV12-3 or TRBV12-4 and TRBJ2-1; D gene ambiguous. The CDR3 contains 13 residues. V was clipped by 8 bases and J by 12 bases, with 20 bases between them. DNA for the CDR3: TGTGCCAGCGCCACAAGTGGGGTCGATGGGCAGTTCTTC. Protein product: CASATSGVDGQFF.

This clonotype was recorded once. V gene TRBV7-2 combines with J gene TRBJ1-5; no clear D gene. Trimming pared 2 bases from V and 2 bases from J, leaving 16 bases between. This CDR3 region has 17 residues. From germline, CDR1 is SGHTA and CDR2 FQGNSA. DNA for the CDR3: TGTGCCAGCAGCTTATACGGCAGGTCACTAGGCAATCAGCCCCAGCATTTT. Protein product: CASSLYGRSLGNQPQHF.